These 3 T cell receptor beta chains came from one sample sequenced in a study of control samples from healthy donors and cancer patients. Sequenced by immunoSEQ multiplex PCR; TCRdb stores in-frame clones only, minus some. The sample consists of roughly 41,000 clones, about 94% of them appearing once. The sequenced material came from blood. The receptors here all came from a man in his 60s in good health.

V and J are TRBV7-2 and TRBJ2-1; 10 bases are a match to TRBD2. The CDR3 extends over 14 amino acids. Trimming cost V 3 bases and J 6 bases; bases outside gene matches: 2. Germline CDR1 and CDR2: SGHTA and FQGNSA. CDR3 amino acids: CASSLTSGSNEQFF. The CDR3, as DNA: TGTGCCAGCAGCTTGACTAGCGGGTCCAATGAGCAGTTCTTC. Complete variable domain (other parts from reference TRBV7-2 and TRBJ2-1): GAGVSQSPSNKVTEKGKDVELRCDPISGHTALYWYRQSLGQGLEFLIYFQGNSAPDKSGLPSDRFSAERTGGSVSTLTIQRTQQEDSAVYLCASSLTSGSNEQFFGPGTRLTVL.

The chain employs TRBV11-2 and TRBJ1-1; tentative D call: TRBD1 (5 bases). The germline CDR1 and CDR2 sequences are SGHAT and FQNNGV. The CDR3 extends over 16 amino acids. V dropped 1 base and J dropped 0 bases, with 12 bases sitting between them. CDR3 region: CASSLGVRALNTEAFF. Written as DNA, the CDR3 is TGTGCCAGCAGCTTAGGCGTCAGGGCTTTGAACACTGAAGCTTTCTTT.

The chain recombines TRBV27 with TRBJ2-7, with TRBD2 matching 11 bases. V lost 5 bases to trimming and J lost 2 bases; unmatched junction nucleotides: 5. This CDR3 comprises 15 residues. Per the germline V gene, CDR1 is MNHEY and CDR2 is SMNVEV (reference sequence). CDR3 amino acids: CASSRGGLAAYEQYF. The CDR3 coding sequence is TGTGCCAGCAGTCGGGGGGGACTAGCGGCCTACGAGCAGTACTTC.